Listed below are T cell receptor beta chains from one sample, sequenced in a study of blood T cell repertoires in COVID-19. Libraries were prepared by immunoSEQ multiplex PCR; TCRdb keeps only in-frame clonotypes and omits some of them. The table has around 100,000 clones, approximately 88% seen once; the top ten hold approximately 3.6%. The source material was peripheral blood. Receptors were obtained from a woman aged 55 to 70 with acute or convalescent COVID-19. The CDR3 runs from the conserved cysteine through the conserved F or W. The D gene is left open where the match is weak. Where a row states a size, it is once, few, many or the class of an expanded clone; other rows omit it.

CDR3 protein: CASSPSWGGASGNTIYF; CDR3 DNA: TGTGCCAGCAGCCCATCCTGGGGGGGGGCCTCTGGAAACACCATATATTTT; D gene: -; V gene: TRBV9; J gene: TRBJ1-3; CDR3 length: 17; clone size: -
CDR3 protein: CASSEVWGQGSEQFF; CDR3 DNA: TGTGCCAGCAGTGAAGTCTGGGGACAGGGGAGTGAGCAGTTCTTC; D gene: TRBD1; V gene: TRBV2; J gene: TRBJ2-1; CDR3 length: 15; clone size: -
CDR3 protein: CASSIAGTLWDEQFF; CDR3 DNA: TGTGCCAGTAGTATAGCAGGGACACTCTGGGATGAGCAGTTCTTC; D gene: -; V gene: TRBV19; J gene: TRBJ2-1; CDR3 length: 15; clone size: -
CDR3 protein: CASRALGGRGAFF; CDR3 DNA: TGTGCCAGCAGAGCATTGGGAGGGAGAGGAGCTTTCTTT; D gene: -; V gene: TRBV27; J gene: TRBJ1-1; CDR3 length: 13; clone size: -
CDR3 protein: CATSNGLAGGPHEQYF; CDR3 DNA: TGTGCCACCAGCAACGGACTAGCGGGAGGGCCCCACGAGCAGTACTTC; D gene: TRBD2; V gene: TRBV15; J gene: TRBJ2-7; CDR3 length: 16; clone size: -
CDR3 protein: CASSRAGRENEQFF; CDR3 DNA: TGTGCCAGTAGTAGGGCGGGAAGAGAGAATGAGCAGTTCTTC; D gene: -; V gene: TRBV19; J gene: TRBJ2-1; CDR3 length: 14; clone size: -
CDR3 protein: CASSYSRGGNQPQHF; CDR3 DNA: TGTGCCAGCAGTTACTCGCGGGGAGGCAATCAGCCCCAGCATTTT; D gene: -; V gene: TRBV6-5; J gene: TRBJ1-5; CDR3 length: 15; clone size: -
CDR3 protein: CASSEDSRGYEKLFF; CDR3 DNA: TGTGCCAGCAGTGAAGATAGCAGGGGGTATGAAAAACTGTTTTTT; D gene: TRBD1; V gene: TRBV6-1; J gene: TRBJ1-4; CDR3 length: 15; clone size: -
CDR3 protein: CASSFRGRGYTF; CDR3 DNA: TGTGCCAGCAGTTTCAGGGGGAGAGGCTACACCTTC; D gene: TRBD1; V gene: TRBV28; J gene: TRBJ1-2; CDR3 length: 12; clone size: -
CDR3 protein: CSVVTSGNLYNEQFF; CDR3 DNA: TGCAGCGTTGTGACTAGCGGGAACCTATACAATGAGCAGTTCTTC; D gene: TRBD2; V gene: TRBV29-1; J gene: TRBJ2-1; CDR3 length: 15; clone size: once
CDR3 protein: CASTGTGEKTQYF; CDR3 DNA: TGTGCCAGCACTGGGACAGGGGAAAAGACCCAGTACTTC; D gene: TRBD1; V gene: TRBV19; J gene: TRBJ2-5; CDR3 length: 13; clone size: -
CDR3 protein: CASSHQGSEQFF; CDR3 DNA: TGTGCCAGCAGCCACCAAGGGAGTGAGCAGTTCTTC; D gene: -; V gene: TRBV3-1/TRBV3-2; J gene: TRBJ2-1; CDR3 length: 12; clone size: -
CDR3 protein: CATSRDRYLQPQHF; CDR3 DNA: TGTGCCACCAGCAGAGACAGATATTTGCAGCCCCAGCATTTT; D gene: -; V gene: TRBV15; J gene: TRBJ1-5; CDR3 length: 14; clone size: -
CDR3 protein: CASSSRQGSYGYTF; CDR3 DNA: TGTGCCAGCAGCTCCCGACAGGGGTCCTATGGCTACACCTTC; D gene: TRBD1; V gene: TRBV11-2; J gene: TRBJ1-2; CDR3 length: 14; clone size: -
CDR3 protein: CAWRLAGGLYRNEQFF; CDR3 DNA: TGTGCCTGGCGACTAGCGGGAGGCTTGTATCGGAATGAGCAGTTCTTC; D gene: TRBD2; V gene: TRBV30; J gene: TRBJ2-1; CDR3 length: 16; clone size: -
CDR3 protein: CASSVSSGGYEQYF; CDR3 DNA: TGTGCCAGCAGCGTGTCGTCAGGGGGCTACGAGCAGTACTTC; D gene: TRBD1; V gene: TRBV9; J gene: TRBJ2-7; CDR3 length: 14; clone size: -
CDR3 protein: CASSQVGLASNEQFF; CDR3 DNA: TGCGCCAGCAGCCAAGTGGGACTAGCTTCGAATGAGCAGTTCTTC; D gene: TRBD2; V gene: TRBV4-1; J gene: TRBJ2-1; CDR3 length: 15; clone size: -
CDR3 protein: CATRHGEAFF; CDR3 DNA: TGTGCCACCCGACACGGCGAAGCTTTCTTT; D gene: -; V gene: TRBV19; J gene: TRBJ1-1; CDR3 length: 10; clone size: few
CDR3 protein: CAWGGQGKGEKLFF; CDR3 DNA: TGTGCCTGGGGTGGACAGGGAAAAGGGGAAAAACTGTTTTTT; D gene: TRBD1; V gene: TRBV30; J gene: TRBJ1-4; CDR3 length: 14; clone size: -
CDR3 protein: CASRTSGTGENGYTF; CDR3 DNA: TGTGCCAGCAGAACCTCAGGGACAGGGGAAAATGGCTACACCTTC; D gene: TRBD1; V gene: TRBV28; J gene: TRBJ1-2; CDR3 length: 15; clone size: -
CDR3 protein: CASSPPPGVGGQPQHF; CDR3 DNA: TGTGCCAGCAGTCCCCCGCCGGGGGTGGGCGGTCAGCCCCAGCATTTT; D gene: -; V gene: TRBV27; J gene: TRBJ1-5; CDR3 length: 16; clone size: -
CDR3 protein: CASSLSPDRDGYTF; CDR3 DNA: TGTGCCAGCAGTTTATCCCCTGACAGGGATGGCTACACCTTC; D gene: TRBD1; V gene: TRBV28; J gene: TRBJ1-2; CDR3 length: 14; clone size: -
CDR3 protein: CASSRGTGGIGEAFF; CDR3 DNA: TGTGCCAGCAGCCGGGGGACAGGGGGCATAGGTGAAGCTTTCTTT; D gene: TRBD1; V gene: TRBV3-1/TRBV3-2; J gene: TRBJ1-1; CDR3 length: 15; clone size: -
CDR3 protein: CASSTPRGSVGYTF; CDR3 DNA: TGTGCCAGTAGTACCCCTCGGGGGTCGGTTGGCTACACCTTC; D gene: -; V gene: TRBV19; J gene: TRBJ1-2; CDR3 length: 14; clone size: -
CDR3 protein: CAWGRDRPWGYTF; CDR3 DNA: TGTGCCTGGGGACGGGACAGGCCTTGGGGCTACACCTTC; D gene: TRBD1; V gene: TRBV30; J gene: TRBJ1-2; CDR3 length: 13; clone size: -